What follows is one T cell receptor (beta chain) and its context. Its matching antigen is unknown. This record belongs to a study of post-analysis software for immune sequencing data. Study as a whole: Progressive-relapsing, secondary progressive and relapsing-remitting multiple sclerosis were among the disease courses included. Study-wide results and caveats: The normalized Chao1 diversity of multiple sclerosis patients was significantly lower than that of controls. Clustering by F measure revealed strong co-clustering among samples prepared together in one batch. When patients were compared with controls, five TRBV segments were more frequent, TRBV5-6, TRBV5-1 and TRBV20-1 among them.

The germline V gene encodes CDR1 SGDLS and CDR2 YYNGEE. V was clipped by 0 bases and J by 3 bases, with 8 bases between them. The CDR3 has 14 residues. The TCR beta cDNA libraries contained unique molecular identifiers. Via MiXCR, TCRdb re-called the PCR reads, giving one row per CDR3 protein. The repertoire has some 890,000 distinct CDR3 sequences, around 50% of them found once; the top ten carry over 4%. Material: blood. The chain links TRBV9 to TRBJ2-3; D remains unclear. This TCR came from a girl between 10 and 17 years old with multiple sclerosis. CDR3 nucleotide sequence: TGTGCCAGCAGCGTAGTGATGGGGACAGATACGCAGTATTTT. It codes for CASSVVMGTDTQYF.